One and the same sample provided the 22 T cell receptor beta chains below, sequenced in a study of cytomegalovirus exposure and HLA in healthy donors. The primer mix had 60 Vbeta and 13 Jbeta primers. The assay was immunoSEQ multiplex PCR, and TCRdb's table has in-frame clones only and misses some. The sample carries about 59,000 clones, about 69% recorded once. The specimen sequenced was PBMCs. These receptors came from a man between 25 and 39 years old in good health and CMV-seropositive.

The CDR3 here is CSARRGQPQHF. DNA of the CDR3: TGCAGTGCCAGAAGGGGGCAGCCCCAGCATTTT. The chain couples TRBV20-1 to TRBJ1-5, with D maybe TRBD1 (6 bases). In germline, CDR1 is DFQATT, CDR2 SNEGSKA (reference sequence). The CDR3 spans 11 residues. V was cut by 6 bases and J by 7 bases, with 10 bases left in between.

The gene calls are TRBV6-1 and TRBJ2-7; TRBD2 matches at 10 bases. The V and J ends lost 4 bases and 4 bases, in that order; junction bases with no gene match: 7. Looked up from germline, CDR1 is MNHNS and CDR2 is SASEGT. The CDR3 is 15 amino acids. CDR3 bases: TGTGCCAGCAGTGTTATAGCGGGGGGATTTTACGAGCAGTACTTC. The encoded protein is CASSVIAGGFYEQYF.

The genes are TRBV5-1 and TRBJ1-4; no definite D call. CDR3 size: 14 residues. The germline V and J ends were trimmed by 3 bases and 7 bases, with 13 bases remaining between them. The germline V gene encodes CDR1 SGHRS and CDR2 YFSETQ. CDR3 coding DNA: TGCGCCAGCAGCTCGCGGCAGTCGGGTGAAAAACTGTTTTTT. This translates into CASSSRQSGEKLFF.

V is TRBV7-2 and J is TRBJ1-5, with no clear D. Trimming shortened V by 2 bases and J by 2 bases, and 10 bases separated the two germline ends. The CDR3 totals 15 residues. Germline assignment: CDR1 SGHTA and CDR2 FQGNSA. The CDR3 loop is CASSLSFGGNQPQHF. CDR3 DNA sequence: TGTGCCAGCAGCTTATCTTTCGGTGGCAATCAGCCCCAGCATTTT.

The chain joins TRBV27 to TRBJ1-2; TRBD1 matches at 11 bases. The V gene end was trimmed by 3 bases and the J gene end by 5 bases; junction bases not matched to a gene: 5. The V gene's germline CDR1 is MNHEY and CDR2 SMNVEV (reference sequence). This CDR3 region has 15 residues. The DNA for the CDR3 is TGTGCCAGCAGTTTTGGGGGGACAGGGGGATATGGCTACACCTTC. As protein: CASSFGGTGGYGYTF.

The rearrangement joins TRBV4-3 to TRBJ2-3; the match to TRBD2 covers 13 bases. The CDR3 is 16 amino acids. From germline, CDR1 is LGHNA and CDR2 YSLEER. Germline trimming cut 4 bases from V and 2 bases from J; bases unmatched to any gene: 3. CDR3 DNA: TGCGCCAGCAGCCCCGGGACTAGCGGGGCCACAGATACGCAGTATTTT. Its protein product is CASSPGTSGATDTQYF.

CDR3: CASSLLRDRGSPLHF. For the CDR3, the DNA is TGTGCCAGCAGCTTGTTACGGGACAGGGGTTCACCCCTCCACTTT. This chain joins TRBV5-4 and TRBJ1-6, with TRBD1 identical over 10 bases. Germline-derived CDR1 and CDR2 are SGHNT and YYREEE (reference sequence). V was clipped by 1 base and J by 9 bases; unmatched bases: 4. The CDR3 runs 15 residues.

This chain uses TRBV5-4 with TRBJ2-1; TRBD2 matches at 9 bases. This CDR3 spans 16 amino acids. Trimming cost V 4 bases and J 5 bases; bases outside gene matches: 10. Germline CDR1 is SGHNT and CDR2 is YYREEE (reference sequence). In nucleotides, the CDR3 is TGTGCCAGCAGCCACAAGCGGGGGGAAGTGCACAATGAGCAGTTCTTC. Amino acid sequence: CASSHKRGEVHNEQFF.

This clone was seen just once. The chain couples TRBV19 to TRBJ2-7; TRBD1 might be the D (6 bases). V dropped 3 bases and J dropped 1 base, with 16 bases sitting between them. Germline CDR1 reads LNHDA; CDR2 reads SQIVND (reference sequence). This CDR3 is 16 amino acids long. The CDR3 nucleotides are TGTGCCAGTAGTATTGTTCCGGGACATGGGTCCTACGAGCAGTACTTC. Its translation is CASSIVPGHGSYEQYF.

This clone was found once. The rearrangement links TRBV11-1 to TRBJ2-5, with a weak D call TRBD2 (6 bases). The V and J ends lost 6 bases and 1 base respectively, with 18 bases between them. Germline CDR1 and CDR2: SGHAT and FQDESV (reference sequence). The CDR3 is 16 amino acids. The CDR3, as DNA: TGTGCCAGCAGTCCCAGGGCGGGGCCCGTCCAAGAGACCCAGTACTTC. Amino acid sequence: CASSPRAGPVQETQYF. The full variable domain, rest sourced from reference TRBV11-1 and TRBJ2-5, is EAEVAQSPRYKITEKSQAVAFWCDPISGHATLYWYRQILGQGPELLVQFQDESVVDDSQLPKDRFSAERLKGVDSTLKIQPAELGDSAMYLCASSPRAGPVQETQYFGPGTRLLVL.

The chain uses TRBV6-5 and TRBJ1-1, with no clear D. V was cut by 2 bases and J by 4 bases, with 8 bases left in between. Per the germline V gene, CDR1 is MNHEY and CDR2 is SVGAGI. The CDR3 length is 13 residues. Here the CDR3 reads CASSYRASTEAFF. Written as DNA, the CDR3 is TGTGCCAGCAGTTACAGAGCTTCCACTGAAGCTTTCTTT.

This clone has only one observation. This sequence joins TRBV18 and TRBJ2-3; D not resolved. V shed 0 bases and J shed 0 bases, with 10 bases lying between them. Germline V gives CDR1 KGHSH, CDR2 LQKENI. The CDR3 has 16 residues. In DNA form, the CDR3 reads TGTGCCAGCTCACCACCGATCGGTACTAGCACAGATACGCAGTATTTT. This translates into CASSPPIGTSTDTQYF.

V gene TRBV1 combines with J gene TRBJ2-7; TRBD1, as called in the table, went unchecked against the DNA. TRBV1 is deemed a pseudogene. This CDR3 contains 17 residues. The CDR3 spells CTSSQGDNRPYDYEQYF. As DNA, the CDR3 is TGCACCAGCAGCCAAGGCGACAACCGACCTTATGACTACGAGCAGTACTTC.

The J gene is TRBJ1-3, the V gene TRBV14; D unclear. CDR3 length equals 14 residues. Germline CDR1 is SGHDN and CDR2 is FVKESK. Trimming removed 8 bases at V and 0 bases at J, with 11 bases between. The CDR3 DNA follows: TGTGCCAGCTCCTTCGACTCCTCTGGAAACACCATATATTTT. The encoded protein is CASSFDSSGNTIYF.

CDR3 nucleotides: TGTGCCAGCAGCGGAGGACAGGCGACTGTTGAAAAACTGTTTTTT. The encoded protein is CASSGGQATVEKLFF. The gene calls are TRBV11-1 and TRBJ1-4; 7 nucleotides line up with TRBD1. V was pared by 5 bases and J by 7 bases, with 10 bases of the junction left unmatched. The germline V gene has CDR1 SGHAT and CDR2 FQDESV (reference sequence). The CDR3 extends over 15 amino acids. The variable domain in full, with the rest retrieved from reference TRBV11-1 and TRBJ1-4, is EAEVAQSPRYKITEKSQAVAFWCDPISGHATLYWYRQILGQGPELLVQFQDESVVDDSQLPKDRFSAERLKGVDSTLKIQPAELGDSAMYLCASSGGQATVEKLFFGSGTQLSVL.

V usage is TRBV18 and J usage is TRBJ2-7; a weak D match, TRBD1 (6 bases). The germline V gene has CDR1 KGHSH and CDR2 LQKENI. V was shortened by 2 bases and J by 3 bases, with 17 bases between the two germline ends. The length of the CDR3 is 16 residues. The DNA for the CDR3 is TGTGCCAGCTCACCAACCGAAGACAGGAGAATCTACGAGCAGTACTTC. It yields the protein CASSPTEDRRIYEQYF.

This chain connects TRBV28 to TRBJ1-1; D ambiguous. Trimming took 6 bases from V and 0 from J, leaving 8 bases between them. The CDR3 length is 13 residues. CDR1 is MDHEN, CDR2 SYDVKM, per germline. The CDR3 sequence: CASSLYMNTEAFF. DNA of the CDR3: TGTGCCAGCAGCCTTTATATGAACACTGAAGCTTTCTTT.

The rearrangement joins TRBV7-2 to TRBJ2-1, with D perhaps TRBD2 (5 bases). The CDR3 runs to 15 residues. Germline CDR1 reads SGHTA; CDR2 reads FQGNSA. Trimming took 2 bases from V and 6 from J, leaving 14 bases between them. CDR3: CASSLFTGISNEQFF. The CDR3 DNA reads as TGTGCCAGCAGCTTATTCACGGGGATAAGCAATGAGCAGTTCTTC. The entire variable domain, with the rest obtained from reference TRBV7-2 and TRBJ2-1, is as follows: GAGVSQSPSNKVTEKGKDVELRCDPISGHTALYWYRQSLGQGLEFLIYFQGNSAPDKSGLPSDRFSAERTGGSVSTLTIQRTQQEDSAVYLCASSLFTGISNEQFFGPGTRLTVL.

The chain links TRBV6-1 to TRBJ2-1, with D uncertain. The CDR3 runs 16 residues. The V end was cut by 0 bases, the J end by 2 bases, with 11 bases between. Looked up from germline, CDR1 is MNHNS and CDR2 is SASEGT. CDR3 sequence (DNA): TGTGCCAGCAGTGAAGCCTTAGACAATACCTACAATGAGCAGTTCTTC. Its protein product is CASSEALDNTYNEQFF.

The chain is built from TRBV7-3 and TRBJ1-1; D is undetermined. V was pared by 2 bases and J by 0 bases, with 7 bases between. Germline V gene sequence: CDR1 SGHTA, CDR2 FQGTGA. CDR3 length: 14 residues. CDR3 in DNA: TGTGCCAGCAGCTTAGGGCAGATGAACACTGAAGCTTTCTTT. This encodes CASSLGQMNTEAFF.

CDR3 nucleotide sequence: TGTGCCAGCAGCCTCCAGGGGGGACCCTCTAATGAGCAGTTCTTC. This translates into CASSLQGGPSNEQFF. The genes are TRBV28 and TRBJ2-1, with D possibly TRBD1 on 7 matching bases. CDR1 and CDR2 (germline): MDHEN, SYDVKM. The CDR3 has 15 residues. Between the trimmed V and J ends, which lost 6 bases and 7 bases, there was a span of 19 bases.

This clone was counted between two and nine times. The rearrangement joins TRBV10-3 to TRBJ1-3; D remains unclear. Germline CDR1 reads ENHRY; CDR2 reads SYGVKD. V was clipped by 3 bases and J by 3 bases, with 6 bases between them. The CDR3 sequence is 13 residues long. CDR3: CAISDSVGNTIYF. CDR3 DNA: TGTGCCATCAGTGATTCGGTTGGAAACACCATATATTTT.